This T cell receptor beta chain comes out of a study of cytomegalovirus exposure and HLA in healthy donors. The CDR3 is made up of 15 amino acids. Germline V lookup: CDR1 SGHNT, CDR2 YYREEE (reference sequence). J lost 0 bases, V lost 4 bases, and 7 bases had no gene match. As regards this clone: Its antigen remains unknown.

Study-wide points: Donor immune exposure was known only as CMV serostatus. An analysis was carried out later, and it reportedly showed fewer N-insertions in an Asian-associated ancestry cluster than the approximately 680-donor mean. Among TCR beta chains of equal frequency, HLA-associated ones were more clonally expanded in a later analysis.

These donors counted as nominally healthy when sampled, but unrecorded immune exposures were likely. With 60 Vbeta and 13 Jbeta primers, the PCR was carried out. The assay was immunoSEQ multiplex PCR, and TCRdb's table has in-frame clones only and misses some. The table lists about 160,000 clones, roughly 75% of them singletons, with 2.5% in the top ten. This sequence was found in a female donor in good health and CMV-seronegative. The material sequenced was PBMCs. The chain uses TRBV5-4 and TRBJ2-7; 7 bases are shared with TRBD1. CDR3 sequence reads: CASSRGGPSSYEQYF. For the CDR3, the DNA is TGTGCCAGCAGCCGAGGGGGCCCAAGCTCCTACGAGCAGTACTTC.